A single sample is the source of the 8 T cell receptor beta chains below, sequenced in a study of T cells in Graves' hyperthyroidism and ophthalmopathy. Amplification targeted TCR beta CDR3 regions from RNA transcripts. First-round RT-PCR of the TCR CDR3 relied on the HTBI primer set. MiXCR, applied by TCRdb to the multiplex PCR reads, yields one record per CDR3 protein. In the table there are about 350,000 distinct CDR3 sequences, approximately 13% of which are singletons. Sequencing input: blood. Source of these receptors: a woman in her 30s with Graves' hyperthyroidism.

On this clonotype: The junction does not match germline at one end; this may be a read error. The chain employs TRBV12-3 or TRBV12-4 and TRBJ1-2; D remains unclear. CDR3 length: 13 amino acids. CDR3 DNA sequence: TGTGGCAGCACCCCCCGGCTCGGGAATGGCTACACCTTC. It codes for CGSTPRLGNGYTF.

This clonotype has just a few counts. V and J are TRBV4-1 and TRBJ1-1; D might be TRBD1 (5 bases). V shed 0 bases and J shed 14 bases, with 16 bases lying between them. The CDR3 totals 13 residues. The germline V gene encodes CDR1 MGHRA and CDR2 YSYEKL. The CDR3 sequence: CASSQEDTTRSFF. DNA for the CDR3: TGCGCCAGCAGCCAAGAGGACACCACAAGGAGCTTCTTT.

At least ten counts were recorded for this clonotype. The rearrangement joins TRBV18 to TRBJ2-1; no reliable D call. Looked up from germline, CDR1 is KGHSH and CDR2 is LQKENI. CDR3 length: 12 residues. Between the trimmed V and J ends, which lost 5 bases and 10 bases, there was a span of 12 bases. CDR3 nucleotides: TGTGCCAGCTCAACAAACCGGGCAGAGCAGTTCTTC. This sequence encodes CASSTNRAEQFF.

Many counts were recorded for this clonotype. The chain recombines TRBV28 with TRBJ1-3; perhaps TRBD1 as D (6 bases). Trimming removed 4 bases at V and 0 bases at J, with 16 bases between. Per the germline V gene, CDR1 is MDHEN and CDR2 is SYDVKM. The CDR3 extends over 17 amino acids. The CDR3, as DNA: TGTGCCAGCAGTTCAATCTACAGGGATCTCTCTGGAAACACCATATATTTT. Translated, it gives CASSSIYRDLSGNTIYF.

V gene TRBV7-6 combines with J gene TRBJ2-7, with 10 bases aligning to TRBD2. In germline, CDR1 is SGHVS, CDR2 FNYEAQ. CDR3 length equals 19 residues. V shed 5 bases, J shed 1 base, and the junction held 17 bases outside the gene matches. The CDR3, as DNA: TGTGCCAGCAGCCACCCACGTCGTTTTGGACTAGCGGATTCCTACGAGCAGTACTTC. The encoded protein is CASSHPRRFGLADSYEQYF.

The chain couples TRBV10-1 to TRBJ2-7, with 8 bases that match TRBD1. The CDR3 is made up of 14 amino acids. Germline V CDR1 and CDR2: WNHNN, SYGVQD (reference sequence). Losses at the gene ends were 6 bases for V and 2 bases for J; bases not matched to a gene: 6. CDR3 DNA sequence: TGCGCCAGCAGGATACAGGGGGAACCCTACGAGCAGTACTTC. Translating it yields CASRIQGEPYEQYF.

This chain links TRBV7-2 with TRBJ1-6, with a tentative D call TRBD1 (6 bases). The CDR3 has 16 residues. CDR1 is SGHTA and CDR2 is FQGNSA in the germline V gene. The V end was cut by 2 bases, the J end by 0 bases, with 8 bases between. The DNA of the CDR3 is TGTGCCAGCAGCTTAACACAGGGCTCCTATAATTCACCCCTCCACTTT. This codes for CASSLTQGSYNSPLHF.

This clonotype has a single count. This chain links TRBV20-1 with TRBJ2-7, with 8 bases lining up with TRBD1. Germline V lookup: CDR1 DFQATT, CDR2 SNEGSKA (reference sequence). Germline trimming cut 0 bases from V and 2 bases from J; bases unmatched to any gene: 12. The CDR3 is 17 amino acids. The CDR3 nucleotides read TGCAGTGCTAGAGAAATGGGAATGACAGGGGTGCCCTACGAGCAGTACTTC. Its protein is CSAREMGMTGVPYEQYF.